These 7 T cell receptor beta chains were all obtained from the same sample, sequenced in a study of shared clonotypes between healthy human individuals. Clones were sequenced by immunoSEQ multiplex PCR, and TCRdb holds only the in-frame ones, with some missing. The sample yields 2.3 million or so clones, more than 85% seen once. Material: naive CD4+ T cells from PBMCs. Subset specified: CD45RA+ positively selected. Every receptor here comes from a man younger than 30 in good health. Some clones in this sample may be carry-over from other donors' samples.

The chain is built from TRBV4-2 and TRBJ1-2, with 11 bases fitting TRBD1. J gave up 6 bases and V 1 base, and 4 bases lay outside the gene matches. The CDR3 extends over 15 amino acids. Germline values: CDR1 LGHNA, CDR2 YNFKEQ. Written as DNA, the CDR3 is TGTGCCAGCAGCCAAGCCTGGACAGGGGGCGATGGCTACACCTTC. The encoded protein is CASSQAWTGGDGYTF.

This sequence joins TRBV6-6 and TRBJ1-5; D unclear. V dropped 4 bases and J dropped 1 base, with 5 bases sitting between them. This CDR3 comprises 13 residues. The V gene's germline CDR1 is MNHNY and CDR2 SVGAGI (reference sequence). CDR3 region: CASSLSSNQPQHF. CDR3 DNA sequence: TGTGCCAGCAGTTTATCAAGCAATCAGCCCCAGCATTTT.

This chain joins TRBV2 and TRBJ1-2; tentatively, D is TRBD1 (5 bases). Germline assignment: CDR1 SNHLY and CDR2 FYNNEI. The CDR3 sequence is 14 residues long. Trimming stripped 1 base from V and 4 bases from J, with 10 bases between. This CDR3 reads CASSEGRVGYGYTF. The CDR3, as DNA: TGTGCCAGCAGTGAAGGCAGGGTGGGCTATGGCTACACCTTC.

This clone was seen a single time. CDR3 region: CASSLKEEGTEAFF. The CDR3 DNA sequence: TGTGCCAGCTCACTAAAAGAGGAGGGCACTGAAGCTTTCTTT. V usage is TRBV18 and J usage is TRBJ1-1; D is unclear. The CDR3 has 14 residues. Germline CDR1 KGHSH, CDR2 LQKENI. Trimming left V 4 bases short and J 4 bases short, with 13 bases between.

This sequence joins TRBV9 and TRBJ2-2; D may be TRBD1 or TRBD2 (5 bases each). Germline loops: CDR1 SGDLS, CDR2 YYNGEE. V was shortened by 2 bases and J by 6 bases, with 17 bases between the two germline ends. The CDR3 has 16 amino acids. The CDR3 loop reads CASSVGTAISAGELFF. In DNA form, the CDR3 reads TGTGCCAGCAGCGTCGGGACGGCGATAAGCGCCGGGGAGCTGTTTTTT.

The chain combines TRBV5-4 with TRBJ2-1; D not resolved. Germline CDR1 SGHNT, CDR2 YYREEE (reference sequence). V lost 7 bases and J 1 base, leaving 12 bases between the germline ends. The CDR3 spans 14 residues. The CDR3 DNA follows: TGTGCCAGCGCCGCGTCGGAGTCCTACAATGAGCAGTTCTTC. Encoded protein: CASAASESYNEQFF.

Only one count was recorded for this clone. The genes are TRBV9 and TRBJ2-2; 9 bases agree with TRBD2. Trimming took 0 bases from V and 0 from J; bases not matched to a gene: 3. The CDR3 runs to 17 residues. CDR1 SGDLS and CDR2 YYNGEE come from the germline V gene. CDR3 DNA sequence: TGTGCCAGCAGCGTAGCCCTAGCGGGGTCGAACACCGGGGAGCTGTTTTTT. Translating gives CASSVALAGSNTGELFF. Drawing the rest from reference TRBV9 and TRBJ2-2, the complete variable domain is DSGVTQTPKHLITATGQRVTLRCSPRSGDLSVYWYQQSLDQGLQFLIQYYNGEERAKGNILERFSAQQFPDLHSELNLSSLELGDSALYFCASSVALAGSNTGELFFGEGSRLTVL.